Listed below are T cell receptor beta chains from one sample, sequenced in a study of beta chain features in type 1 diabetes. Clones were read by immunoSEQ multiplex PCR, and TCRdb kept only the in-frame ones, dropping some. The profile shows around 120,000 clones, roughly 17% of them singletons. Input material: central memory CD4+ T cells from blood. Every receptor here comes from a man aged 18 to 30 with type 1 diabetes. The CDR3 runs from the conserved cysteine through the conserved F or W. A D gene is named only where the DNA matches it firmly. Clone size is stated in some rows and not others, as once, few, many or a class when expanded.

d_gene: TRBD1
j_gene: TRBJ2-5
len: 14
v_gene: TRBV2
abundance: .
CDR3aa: CASNKGQLQETQYF
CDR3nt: TGTGCCAGCAACAAGGGACAGCTTCAAGAGACCCAGTACTTC

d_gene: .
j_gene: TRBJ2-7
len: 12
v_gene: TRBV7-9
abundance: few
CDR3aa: CASSNPGYEQYF
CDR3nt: TGTGCCAGCAGCAACCCTGGGTACGAGCAGTACTTC

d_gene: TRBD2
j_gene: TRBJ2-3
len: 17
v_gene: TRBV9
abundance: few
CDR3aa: CASSVAPGTSVRDTQYF
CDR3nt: TGTGCCAGCAGCGTAGCTCCAGGGACTAGCGTTAGAGATACGCAGTATTTT

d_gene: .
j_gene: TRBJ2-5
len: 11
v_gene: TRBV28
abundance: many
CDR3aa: CASCSSETQYF
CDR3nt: TGTGCCAGCTGTTCCAGCGAGACCCAGTACTTC

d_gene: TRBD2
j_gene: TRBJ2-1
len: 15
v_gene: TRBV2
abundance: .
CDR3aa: CASRRGTSGSNEQFF
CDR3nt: TGTGCCAGCAGGAGAGGGACTAGCGGGAGTAATGAGCAGTTCTTC

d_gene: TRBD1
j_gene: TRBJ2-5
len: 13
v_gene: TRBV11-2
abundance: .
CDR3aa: CASSTTGAETQYF
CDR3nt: TGTGCCAGCAGCACGACAGGGGCCGAGACCCAGTACTTC

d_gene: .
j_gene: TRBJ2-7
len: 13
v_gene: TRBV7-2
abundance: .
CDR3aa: CASSLAGLNEQYF
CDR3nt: TGTGCCAGCAGCTTAGCGGGATTGAACGAGCAGTACTTC

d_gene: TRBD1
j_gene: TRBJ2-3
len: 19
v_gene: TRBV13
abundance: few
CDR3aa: CASSLGQWLQRNGSDTQYF
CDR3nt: TGTGCCAGCAGCCTGGGACAGTGGCTACAGAGGAATGGATCAGATACGCAGTATTTT

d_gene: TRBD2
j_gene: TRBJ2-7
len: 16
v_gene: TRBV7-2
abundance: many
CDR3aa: CASSLLAGPSSYEQYF
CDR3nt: TGCGCCAGCAGCCTACTAGCGGGGCCGAGCTCCTACGAGCAGTACTTC

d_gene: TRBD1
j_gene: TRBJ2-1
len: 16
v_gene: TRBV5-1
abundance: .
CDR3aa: CASSLADRQGYNEQFF
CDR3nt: TGCGCCAGCAGCCTCGCCGATAGACAGGGCTACAATGAGCAGTTCTTC

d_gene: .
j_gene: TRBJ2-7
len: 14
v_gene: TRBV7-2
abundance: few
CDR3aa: CASSFLAQTYEQYF
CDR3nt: TGTGCCAGCAGCTTTCTGGCACAGACCTACGAGCAGTACTTC

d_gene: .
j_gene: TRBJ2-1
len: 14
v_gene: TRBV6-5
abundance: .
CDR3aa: CASAGFEAYNEQFF
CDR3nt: TGTGCCAGCGCGGGCTTCGAAGCCTACAATGAGCAGTTCTTC

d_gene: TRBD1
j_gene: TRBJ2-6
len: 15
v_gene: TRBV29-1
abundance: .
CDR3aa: CSVGGTGVGANVLTF
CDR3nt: TGCAGCGTTGGCGGGACAGGGGTTGGGGCCAACGTCCTGACTTTC

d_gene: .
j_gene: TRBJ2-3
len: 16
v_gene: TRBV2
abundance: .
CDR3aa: CASSEAILRAGDTQYF
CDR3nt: TGTGCCAGCAGTGAAGCGATACTCAGGGCAGGGGATACGCAGTATTTT

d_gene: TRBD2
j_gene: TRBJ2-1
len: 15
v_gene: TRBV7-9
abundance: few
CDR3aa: CASSLRSSGGYEQFF
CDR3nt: TGTGCCAGCAGCTTAAGGTCTAGCGGGGGCTATGAGCAGTTCTTC

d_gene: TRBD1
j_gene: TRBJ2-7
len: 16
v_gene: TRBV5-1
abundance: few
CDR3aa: CASSFNTGTGAYEQYF
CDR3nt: TGCGCCAGCAGTTTCAACACCGGGACAGGGGCATACGAGCAGTACTTC

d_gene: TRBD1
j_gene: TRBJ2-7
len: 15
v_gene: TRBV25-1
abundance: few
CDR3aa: CASSEYDRGTYEQYF
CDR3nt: TGTGCCAGCAGTGAATATGACAGGGGGACCTACGAGCAGTACTTC

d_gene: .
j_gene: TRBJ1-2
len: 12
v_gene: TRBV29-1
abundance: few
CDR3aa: CSVGIQGYGYTF
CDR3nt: TGCAGCGTTGGGATACAGGGTTATGGCTACACCTTC

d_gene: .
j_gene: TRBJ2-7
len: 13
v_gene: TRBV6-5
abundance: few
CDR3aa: CASSYGQTYEQYF
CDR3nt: TGTGCCAGCAGTTACGGGCAGACCTACGAGCAGTACTTC

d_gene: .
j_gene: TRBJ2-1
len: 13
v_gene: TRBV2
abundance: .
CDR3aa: CASRRQDVREQFF
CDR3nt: TGTGCCAGCAGACGCCAGGACGTGCGTGAGCAGTTCTTC

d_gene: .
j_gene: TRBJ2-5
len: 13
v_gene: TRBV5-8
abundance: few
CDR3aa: CASKLRAQETQYF
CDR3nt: TGTGCCAGCAAATTGAGGGCTCAAGAGACCCAGTACTTC

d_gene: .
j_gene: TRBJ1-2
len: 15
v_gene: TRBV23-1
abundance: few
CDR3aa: CASSQSGLSSYGYTF
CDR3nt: TGCGCCAGCAGTCAATCGGGTCTAAGCAGCTATGGCTACACCTTC

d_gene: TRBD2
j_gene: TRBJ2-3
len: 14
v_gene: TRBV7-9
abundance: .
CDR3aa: CATASGLGSDTQYF
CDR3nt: TGTGCCACCGCATCGGGACTAGGGTCAGATACGCAGTATTTT